A single sample gave rise to the 26 T cell receptor beta chains below, sequenced in a study of cytomegalovirus exposure and HLA in healthy donors. With 60 Vbeta and 13 Jbeta primers, the PCR was carried out. Clones were read by immunoSEQ multiplex PCR, and TCRdb kept only the in-frame ones, dropping some. The sample consists of 130,000 to 150,000 clones, roughly 74% of them appearing once. Specimen: PBMCs. These receptor sequences come from a woman aged 18-29 years in good health and CMV-seropositive.

This chain connects TRBV19 to TRBJ1-2; 10 bases are a match to TRBD1. Germline values: CDR1 LNHDA, CDR2 SQIVND (reference sequence). The CDR3 is 14 residues long. V lost 9 bases, J lost 5 bases, and 9 bases stayed unmatched. The CDR3 nucleotides read TGTGCCAGCTACCGACAGGGGGCGCGGTATGGCTACACCTTC. It is translated as CASYRQGARYGYTF.

The chain couples TRBV21-1 to TRBJ2-7; the table's D gene call, TRBD1, was not cross checked with the DNA. TRBV21-1 is described as a pseudogene. There are 12 residues in the CDR3. DNA for the CDR3: TGTGCCAGCAGCAAACAGGCCTACGAGCAGTACTTC. Its translation is CASSKQAYEQYF.

This chain connects TRBV7-8 to TRBJ1-6; D gene uncertain. The CDR3 has 17 residues. Trimming left V 3 bases short and J 10 bases short, with 22 bases between. Germline values: CDR1 SGHVS, CDR2 FQNEAQ. In nucleotides, the CDR3 is TGTGCCAGCAGCTTTGGTCAGTTTCCTTCGGCAGGATCACCCCTCCACTTT. Residues: CASSFGQFPSAGSPLHF.

The rearrangement uses TRBV25-1 and TRBJ1-6; D is uncertain. From germline, CDR1 is MGHDK and CDR2 SYGVNS. The CDR3 spans 14 residues. Trimming cost V 8 bases and J 0 bases, with 8 bases left between them. The CDR3: CASGRDSYNSPLHF. Written as DNA, the CDR3 is TGTGCCAGCGGCCGGGACTCCTATAATTCACCCCTCCACTTT.

The chain combines TRBV15 with TRBJ2-7; 8 positions agree with TRBD1. The CDR3 spans 17 residues. Trimming cost V 5 bases and J 0 bases; bases outside gene matches: 12. The V gene's germline CDR1 is LNHNV and CDR2 YYDKDF (reference sequence). CDR3 in amino acids: CATSRTGTGGSSYEQYF. For the CDR3, the DNA is TGTGCCACCAGCCGCACCGGGACAGGCGGTAGCTCCTACGAGCAGTACTTC.

The genes are TRBV19 and TRBJ1-3; D remains ambiguous. The CDR3 loop spans 15 amino acids. Germline CDR1 LNHDA, CDR2 SQIVND (reference sequence). With 4 bases removed from V and 0 bases from J, the gap between germline ends came to 10 bases. Written as DNA, the CDR3 is TGTGCCAGTAGTAAGACACCGTCCTCTGGAAACACCATATATTTT. It yields the protein CASSKTPSSGNTIYF.

The chain recombines TRBV7-6 with TRBJ2-5; 7 positions match TRBD2. This CDR3 comprises 16 residues. The junction had 6 bases not matched to a gene; V was cut back by 0 bases and J by 2 bases. The V gene's germline CDR1 is SGHVS and CDR2 FNYEAQ. The CDR3 loop reads CASSLAGGLTQETQYF. CDR3 sequence (DNA): TGTGCCAGCAGCTTAGCTGGGGGACTAACACAAGAGACCCAGTACTTC.

V gene TRBV29-1 combines with J gene TRBJ1-1, with 7 bases aligning to TRBD1. V lost 5 bases to trimming and J lost 1 base; unmatched junction nucleotides: 7. This CDR3 region has 14 residues. CDR1 and CDR2 (germline): SQVTM, ANQGSEA. The CDR3: CSVNTGQANTEAFF. The CDR3 DNA sequence: TGCAGCGTTAACACTGGACAGGCGAACACTGAAGCTTTCTTT.

The chain has TRBV9 and TRBJ1-3, with 7 bases aligning to TRBD1. V lost 5 bases to trimming and J lost 0 bases; unmatched junction nucleotides: 5. This CDR3 is built from 15 residues. Germline assignment: CDR1 SGDLS and CDR2 YYNGEE. The CDR3 nucleotides are TGTGCCAGCAGTGACAGGGCGAGCTCTGGAAACACCATATATTTT. Its translation is CASSDRASSGNTIYF.

This clone was detected once. This chain links TRBV25-1 with TRBJ1-2; D is perhaps TRBD1 (6 bases). V was trimmed by 1 base and J by 8 bases, leaving 14 bases between them. Germline CDR1 and CDR2: MGHDK and SYGVNS. This CDR3 contains 14 residues. The DNA for the CDR3 is TGTGCCAGCAGTGAATCGGGGGGGCGATTCGGCTACACCTTC. Residues: CASSESGGRFGYTF.

The chain has TRBV6-5 and TRBJ1-3; the match to TRBD1 covers 7 bases. CDR3 length: 14 amino acids. CDR1 and CDR2 (germline): MNHEY, SVGAGI. Trimming cost V 8 bases and J 3 bases; bases outside gene matches: 7. CDR3 amino acids: CASFSRDSGNTIYF. CDR3 nucleotides: TGTGCCAGCTTTTCCCGGGACAGTGGAAACACCATATATTTT.

CDR3 amino acids: CASNSGGPQETQYF. The CDR3 DNA is TGCGCCAGCAATAGCGGGGGCCCCCAAGAGACCCAGTACTTC. This rearrangement joins TRBV5-1 to TRBJ2-5; 9 nucleotides line up with TRBD2. With 6 bases clipped from V and 1 base from J, the junction kept 4 bases outside the gene matches. There are 14 residues in the CDR3. The germline V gene encodes CDR1 SGHRS and CDR2 YFSETQ. The full variable domain, in which reference TRBV5-1 and TRBJ2-5 provide the parts outside the CDR3, is KAGVTQTPRYLIKTRGQQVTLSCSPISGHRSVSWYQQTPGQGLQFLFEYFSETQRNKGNFPGRFSGRQFSNSRSEMNVSTLELGDSALYLCASNSGGPQETQYFGPGTRLLVL.

The rearrangement joins TRBV4-3 to TRBJ2-7; D possibly corresponds to TRBD1 (6 bases). Germline V gene sequence: CDR1 LGHNA, CDR2 YSLEER. The ends were cut back, 0 bases at V and 7 bases at J, with 10 bases in the middle. This CDR3 has 13 amino acids. The CDR3 DNA reads TGCGCCAGCAGCCAAGATAATAGGGGGGAGCAGTACTTC. Amino acid sequence: CASSQDNRGEQYF.

The chain is built from TRBV14 and TRBJ1-2; perhaps TRBD1 as D (6 bases). Germline V gene data show CDR1 as SGHDN and CDR2 as FVKESK. This CDR3 is built from 14 residues. V lost 6 bases and J lost 7, with 18 bases in between. The CDR3 DNA follows: TGTGCCAGCAGACCCTCGGGGGGCCCCTTTGGCTACACCTTC. Translation: CASRPSGGPFGYTF. Together with reference TRBV14 and TRBJ1-2, the CDR3 gives the full variable domain: EAGVTQFPSHSVIEKGQTVTLRCDPISGHDNLYWYRRVMGKEIKFLLHFVKESKQDESGMPNNRFLAERTGGTYSTLKVQPAELEDSGVYFCASRPSGGPFGYTFGSGTRLTVV.

The V and J genes are TRBV5-8 and TRBJ2-5, with a tentative D call TRBD1 (7 bases). V lost 2 bases to trimming and J lost 5 bases, with 13 bases between them. CDR1 SGHTS and CDR2 YDEGEE come from the germline V gene. The CDR3 totals 14 residues. CDR3 DNA sequence: TGTGCCAGCAGCTTTAGGCGGGGACAGGAGACCCAGTACTTC. Residues: CASSFRRGQETQYF.

The rearrangement joins TRBV6-5 to TRBJ2-5; D not resolved. This CDR3 comprises 14 residues. V lost 2 bases and J lost 3, with 10 bases in between. Germline V gene data show CDR1 as MNHEY and CDR2 as SVGAGI. The CDR3 coding sequence is TGTGCCAGCAGTTACATCCCAGGCAAAGAGACCCAGTACTTC. Amino acids: CASSYIPGKETQYF.

The chain uses TRBV27 and TRBJ2-7, with TRBD1 matching over 8 bases. Germline CDR1 is MNHEY and CDR2 is SMNVEV (reference sequence). Trimming took 6 bases from V and 3 from J; bases not matched to a gene: 10. The CDR3 sequence is 15 residues long. The DNA for the CDR3 is TGTGCCAGCAGGCAGACCGGGACAGGATACTACGAGCAGTACTTC. Its protein is CASRQTGTGYYEQYF.

The rearrangement uses TRBV5-1 and TRBJ2-2; D call uncertain. The ends were cut back, 4 bases at V and 1 base at J, with 5 bases in the middle. The germline V gene has CDR1 SGHRS and CDR2 YFSETQ. This CDR3 comprises 13 residues. The CDR3 sequence is CASSPGNTGELFF. In nucleotides, the CDR3 is TGCGCCAGCAGCCCAGGGAACACCGGGGAGCTGTTTTTT.

In regard to this clone: Germline is not matched at one junction end, which may reflect a read error. The rearrangement uses TRBV14 and TRBJ1-6, with D maybe TRBD1 (6 bases). The CDR3 runs 14 residues. CDR1 is SGHDN and CDR2 is FVKESK in the germline V gene. CDR3: CAGSLMRGTSPLHF. The DNA for the CDR3 is TGTGCCGGCAGCCTCATGAGGGGGACATCACCCCTCCACTTT.

The chain links TRBV7-9 to TRBJ1-3, with D uncertain. CDR1 SEHNR and CDR2 FQNEAQ come from the germline V gene (reference sequence). V gave up 8 bases and J gave up 7 bases, with 18 bases separating them. CDR3 length equals 14 residues. The DNA of the CDR3 is TGTGCCAGCCGCCCGGGTGTTTCCGAGAACACCATATATTTT. This codes for CASRPGVSENTIYF.

This rearrangement joins TRBV6-4 to TRBJ1-4, with no clear D. The ends were cut back, 6 bases at V and 7 bases at J, with 12 bases in the middle. The CDR3 spans 13 residues. Per germline, CDR1 MRHNA and CDR2 SNTAGT. The CDR3 bases are TGTGCCAGCAGCCTCGAGACTGGTGAAAAACTGTTTTTT. This codes for CASSLETGEKLFF.

This clone was detected only a few times. The chain couples TRBV6-1 to TRBJ2-7; D ambiguous. Germline loops: CDR1 MNHNS, CDR2 SASEGT. CDR3 length equals 14 residues. Trimming pared 1 base from V and 0 bases from J, leaving 7 bases between. The CDR3 loop is CASSEDYFSYEQYF. The CDR3 DNA is TGTGCCAGCAGTGAAGACTACTTCTCCTACGAGCAGTACTTC.

This clone was seen once. The V call is TRBV6-5, the J call TRBJ1-2; D is perhaps TRBD1 (5 bases). Per germline, CDR1 MNHEY and CDR2 SVGAGI. The CDR3 extends over 15 amino acids. V was pared by 3 bases and J by 4 bases, with 15 bases between. CDR3 region: CASSYQGRRSYGYTF. CDR3 bases: TGTGCCAGCAGTTATCAGGGCCGTCGTAGCTATGGCTACACCTTC.

The chain recombines TRBV6-5 with TRBJ1-5, with no clear D. Trimming pared 2 bases from V and 0 bases from J, leaving 8 bases between. The CDR3 is 15 residues long. CDR1 and CDR2 (germline): MNHEY, SVGAGI. CDR3 in amino acids: CASSYPRYSNQPQHF. In DNA form, the CDR3 reads TGTGCCAGCAGTTACCCCAGATATAGCAATCAGCCCCAGCATTTT.

J is TRBJ1-2 and V is TRBV19; 8 bases agree with TRBD1. CDR3 length: 18 amino acids. With 1 base clipped from V and 5 bases from J, the junction kept 15 bases outside the gene matches. Per the germline V gene, CDR1 is LNHDA and CDR2 is SQIVND (reference sequence). The CDR3 bases are TGTGCCAGTAGTATAGTTTGGGACAGGCAATCACGTGGATATGGCTACACCTTC. Translated: CASSIVWDRQSRGYGYTF.

The V call is TRBV18, the J call TRBJ2-7, with D possibly TRBD1 on 6 matching bases. V was clipped by 0 bases and J by 5 bases, with 11 bases between them. Germline V lookup: CDR1 KGHSH, CDR2 LQKENI. CDR3 length equals 14 residues. CDR3 loop: CASSPPLRQDEQYF. The DNA of the CDR3 is TGTGCCAGCTCACCACCGCTTCGACAGGACGAGCAGTACTTC.